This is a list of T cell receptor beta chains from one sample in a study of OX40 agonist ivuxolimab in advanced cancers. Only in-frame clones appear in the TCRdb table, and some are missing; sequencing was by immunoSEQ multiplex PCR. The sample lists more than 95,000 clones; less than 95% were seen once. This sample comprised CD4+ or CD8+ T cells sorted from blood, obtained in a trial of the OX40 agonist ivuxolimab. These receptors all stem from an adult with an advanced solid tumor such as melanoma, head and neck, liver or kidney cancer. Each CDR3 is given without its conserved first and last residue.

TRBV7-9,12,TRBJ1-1,ASSLESGTGRTF
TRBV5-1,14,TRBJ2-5,ASGTLLGGRRETQY
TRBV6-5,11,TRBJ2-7,ASSTLDRAPWY
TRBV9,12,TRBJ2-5,ASSVGGWGETQY
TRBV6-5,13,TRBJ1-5,ASRSRTGGNQPQH
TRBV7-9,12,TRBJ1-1,ASSFGVGYTEAF
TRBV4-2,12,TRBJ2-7,ASSRGLADYEQY
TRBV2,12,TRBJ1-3,ATGQGNTGNTIY
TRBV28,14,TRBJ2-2,ASTPFPGSGTGELF
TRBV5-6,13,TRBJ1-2,ASSLYSVALGGYT
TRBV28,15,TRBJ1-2,ASSSPGTGGIAGGYT
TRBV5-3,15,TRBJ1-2,ARRPPPRAAPFYGYT
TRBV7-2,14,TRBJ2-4,ASSFTGTSVQNIQY
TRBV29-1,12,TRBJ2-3,SVEGQGITDTQY
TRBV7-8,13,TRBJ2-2,ASSLAGADIGELF
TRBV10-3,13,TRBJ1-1,AISDPGQGNTEAF
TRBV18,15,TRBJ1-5,ASSSGRGHSNNQPQH
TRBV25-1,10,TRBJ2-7,ATRAGGYEQY
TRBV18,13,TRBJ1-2,ASSPLGGLYYGYT
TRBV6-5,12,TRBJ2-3,ASLSSRGTDTQY
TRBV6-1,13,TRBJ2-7,ASRPSSGPSYEQY
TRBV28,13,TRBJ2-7,ASSFRAGTSYEQY
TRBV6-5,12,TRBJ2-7,ASSADRGNYEQY
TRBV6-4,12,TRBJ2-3,ASSPLHTADTQY
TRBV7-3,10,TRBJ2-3,ASSRTEDTQY
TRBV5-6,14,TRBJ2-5,ASSRPLAGGRETQY
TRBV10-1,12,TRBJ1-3,ASSESSSGNTIY
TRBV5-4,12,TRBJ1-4,ASSFGQSGGQLF
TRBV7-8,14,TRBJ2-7,ASHYTTLALNHEQY
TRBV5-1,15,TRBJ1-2,ASSFARRVEGHYGYT
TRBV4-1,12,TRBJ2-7,ASSQDSPAYEQY
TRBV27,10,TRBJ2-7,ASRMGQTEQY
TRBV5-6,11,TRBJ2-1,ASSSTSLSEQF
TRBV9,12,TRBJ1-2,ASSARQGVKGYT
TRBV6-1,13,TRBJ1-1,ASTLMEPRNTEAF
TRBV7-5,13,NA,ARSSRTSGRNEQY
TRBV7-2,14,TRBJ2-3,ASSRIGGDSTDTQY
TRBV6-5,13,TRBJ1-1,ASSSYDRLNTEAF
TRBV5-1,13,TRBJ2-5,ASSLGQDHQETQY
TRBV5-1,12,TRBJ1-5,ASSLGAGPQPQH
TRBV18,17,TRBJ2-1,ASSPLGLAGHPWSNEQF
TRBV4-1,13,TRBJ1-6,ASSPGGTYNSPLH
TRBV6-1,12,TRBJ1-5,ASSEALRRGPQH
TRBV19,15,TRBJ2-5,ASSTGSGTGRQETQY
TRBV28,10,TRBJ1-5,ASKPPGARSH
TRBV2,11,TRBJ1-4,ASTRDRNEKLF
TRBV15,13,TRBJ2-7,ATSRDGTHPYEQY
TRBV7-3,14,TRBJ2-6,ASSLRGGSGANVLT
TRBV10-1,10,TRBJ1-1,ASRGRAGEAF
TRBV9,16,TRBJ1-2,ASSATATNLPTNYGYT
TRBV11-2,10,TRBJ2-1,ASSPGAYEQF
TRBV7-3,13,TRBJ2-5,ASSPRGLFQETQY
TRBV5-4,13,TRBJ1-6,ASSFGTGLYSPLH
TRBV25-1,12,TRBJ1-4,ASSAVEVGEKLF
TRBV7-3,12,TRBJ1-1,ASSLAGVNTEAF